This is a list of T cell receptor beta chains from one sample in a study of identical twins. Each CDR3 protein is one row after TCRdb ran MiXCR on the 5' RACE reads. The table includes about 250,000 distinct CDR3 sequences, around 15% detected once. Sequences were obtained from memory (CD45RO+) T cells sorted from blood. The receptors originated from a woman in her late teens or twenties in good health. Both conserved end residues are part of each CDR3.

j_gene,v_gene,CDR3aa
TRBJ1-1,TRBV20-1,CSAGRLRGNTEAFF
TRBJ1-5,TRBV14,CASSPQGAGQPQHF
TRBJ2-7,TRBV27,CASSQPLRERVIYEQYF
TRBJ2-7,TRBV9,CASSVGVVAGYEQYF
TRBJ1-1,TRBV27,CASSLQGVGTEAFF
TRBJ2-5,TRBV7-2,CASSKLDRFQETQYF
TRBJ2-3,TRBV20-1,CSPGERTDTQYF
TRBJ2-7,TRBV3-1,CASSDRGRRTYEQYF
TRBJ2-3,TRBV3-1,CASSNGGADTQYF
TRBJ2-5,TRBV10-3,CATQGGEETQYF
TRBJ2-5,TRBV12-3/TRBV12-4,CASSFRTGGAAVETQYF
TRBJ2-5,TRBV5-1,CASSLQTSGGQETQYF
TRBJ2-1,TRBV29-1,CSVVPTSGGEQFF
TRBJ2-1,TRBV20-1,CSARAPRTSNEQFF
TRBJ2-1,TRBV6-5,CASSYSAAGGEQFF
TRBJ2-7,TRBV3-1,CASSQGGNYEQYF
TRBJ2-1,TRBV7-9,CASALAGSYNEQFF
TRBJ2-4,TRBV19,CASSVSGQLNIQYF
TRBJ1-2,TRBV20-1,CSARRDGGYGYTF
TRBJ1-2,TRBV10-2,CASGTVNYGYTF